This entry describes one T cell receptor (beta chain). As yet, its antigen is unknown. This entry comes from a study of a mutant IDH1 vaccine in newly diagnosed glioma. The sample's time point: week 11, during vaccination. Every vaccine dose comprised 300 ug of mutant IDH1 20-mer peptide plus topical imiquimod. Generated by immunoSEQ multiplex PCR, the TCRdb table keeps only in-frame clones and is missing some. The sample lists fewer than 75,000 clones; roughly 80% were seen once. The V end lost 4 bases, the J end lost 6 bases, and 9 bases lay between the germline ends. The CDR3 consists of 13 residues. The germline gives CDR1 MNHNY, CDR2 SVGAGI (reference sequence).

V usage is TRBV6-6 and J usage is TRBJ2-2; D uncertain. The material sequenced was PBMCs, taken from a glioma patient whose treatment included an IDH1 peptide vaccine. This receptor was identified in a woman between 45 and 65 years old with glioma. In DNA, the CDR3 is TGTGCCAGCAGTTCACGGGCGTCCGGGGAGCTGTTTTTT. Translated, it gives CASSSRASGELFF.